These 23 T cell receptor beta chains originate from one sample sequenced in a study of control samples from healthy donors and cancer patients. Assay: immunoSEQ multiplex PCR; the TCRdb copy retains only in-frame clones and omits some. Here the sample spans 80,000 to 100,000 clones, 92% being singletons. The material sequenced was blood. These receptors all stem from a human donor in good health. The donor label of this sample is uncertain.

The rearrangement uses TRBV7-3 and TRBJ2-3; the D gene is possibly TRBD2 (6 bases). Deletions cut 4 bases from V and 1 base from J, with 15 bases between. The germline CDR1 and CDR2 sequences are SGHTA and FQGTGA. The CDR3 has 16 residues. This chain's CDR3 is CASSSGEVVGTDTQYF. Written as DNA, the CDR3 is TGTGCCAGCAGCTCCGGGGAGGTGGTGGGCACAGATACGCAGTATTTT. Together with reference TRBV7-3 and TRBJ2-3, the CDR3 gives the full variable domain: GAGVSQTPSNKVTEKGKYVELRCDPISGHTALYWYRQSLGQGPEFLIYFQGTGAADDSGLPNDRFFAVRPEGSVSTLKIQRTERGDSAVYLCASSSGEVVGTDTQYFGPGTRLTVL.

J is TRBJ2-5 and V is TRBV11-2; D is possibly TRBD1 (5 bases). V was cut by 5 bases and J by 0 bases, with 13 bases left in between. Germline loops: CDR1 SGHAT, CDR2 FQNNGV. The CDR3 contains 15 residues. CDR3 DNA: TGTGCCAGCAGCATCCCAGGACACGACCAAGAGACCCAGTACTTC. As protein: CASSIPGHDQETQYF.

This clone was seen a single time. V usage is TRBV2 and J usage is TRBJ1-5; no reliable D call. Looked up from germline, CDR1 is SNHLY and CDR2 is FYNNEI. CDR3 length: 14 amino acids. Trimming removed 7 bases at V and 1 base at J, with 11 bases between. In DNA form, the CDR3 reads TGTGCCAGCAAATTCCCCCTAAGCAATCAGCCCCAGCATTTT. Translating it yields CASKFPLSNQPQHF.

The rearrangement links TRBV18 to TRBJ2-6; D is unresolved. Trimming removed 3 bases from V and 1 base from J, with 7 bases in between. This CDR3 spans 15 amino acids. Looked up from germline, CDR1 is KGHSH and CDR2 is LQKENI. The DNA for the CDR3 is TGTGCCAGCTCACCCGAACGATCTGGGGCCAACGTCCTGACTTTC. The encoded protein is CASSPERSGANVLTF.

The chain couples TRBV4-1 to TRBJ2-7; the D gene is possibly TRBD2 (6 bases). The CDR3 has 17 residues. V was pared by 1 base and J by 0 bases, with 16 bases between. Germline CDR1 reads MGHRA; CDR2 reads YSYEKL. The CDR3 spells CASSQVIGAGGSYEQYF. The CDR3 coding sequence is TGCGCCAGCAGCCAAGTTATTGGGGCCGGGGGCTCCTACGAGCAGTACTTC.

The chain recombines TRBV5-1 with TRBJ2-2; weak D call: TRBD1 (5 bases). Trimming took 4 bases from V and 6 from J, leaving 19 bases between them. This CDR3 is built from 16 residues. Germline V CDR1 and CDR2: SGHRS, YFSETQ. This CDR3 reads CASSPQTALRSGELFF. The CDR3 region has the DNA TGCGCCAGCAGCCCGCAGACAGCCCTAAGGTCCGGGGAGCTGTTTTTT.

The chain links TRBV14 to TRBJ1-1; D gene uncertain. CDR1 and CDR2 (germline): SGHDN, FVKESK. The CDR3 runs to 13 residues. Trimming shortened V by 0 bases and J by 10 bases, and 12 bases separated the two germline ends. In DNA, the CDR3 is TGTGCCAGCAGCCAAGATTCCGGGGTAGGAGCTTTCTTT. Its protein is CASSQDSGVGAFF.

The V call is TRBV12-3 or TRBV12-4, the J call TRBJ1-2, with D unresolved. Trimming left V 7 bases short and J 1 base short, with 4 bases between. This CDR3 contains 11 residues. The CDR3 DNA sequence: TGTGCCAGCACAGTTAACTATGGCTACACCTTC. It translates to CASTVNYGYTF.

CDR3: CASRDGGAGWELFF. Here the CDR3 DNA reads TGTGCCAGCAGGGACGGGGGGGCCGGCTGGGAGCTGTTTTTT. The chain has TRBV2 and TRBJ2-2; the match to TRBD2 covers 8 bases. CDR3 length equals 14 residues. V lost 6 bases and J lost 9; bases outside the gene matches: 9. CDR1 is SNHLY, CDR2 FYNNEI, per germline. Based on the CDR3 plus reference TRBV2 and TRBJ2-2, the full variable domain is EPEVTQTPSHQVTQMGQEVILRCVPISNHLYFYWYRQILGQKVEFLVSFYNNEISEKSEIFDDQFSVERPDGSNFTLKIRSTKLEDSAMYFCASRDGGAGWELFFGEGSRLTVL.

The DNA of the CDR3 is TGCGCCAGCAGCTCCGACAGGGGGACTGAAGCTTTCTTT. It specifies CASSSDRGTEAFF. This chain connects TRBV5-1 to TRBJ1-1, with 9 bases lining up with TRBD1. This CDR3 comprises 13 residues. CDR1 and CDR2 (germline): SGHRS, YFSETQ. With 3 bases clipped from V and 5 bases from J, the junction kept 2 bases outside the gene matches. The variable domain in full, with the rest retrieved from reference TRBV5-1 and TRBJ1-1, is KAGVTQTPRYLIKTRGQQVTLSCSPISGHRSVSWYQQTPGQGLQFLFEYFSETQRNKGNFPGRFSGRQFSNSRSEMNVSTLELGDSALYLCASSSDRGTEAFFGQGTRLTVV.

The gene calls are TRBV6-5 and TRBJ2-7; 7 nucleotides align to TRBD2. The J segment lost 4 bases and the V segment lost 5 bases, leaving 2 bases of the junction unmatched. CDR3 length: 12 amino acids. Germline values: CDR1 MNHEY, CDR2 SVGAGI. This chain's CDR3 is CASSHGGYEQYF. CDR3 in DNA: TGTGCCAGCAGTCACGGGGGGTACGAGCAGTACTTC.

The gene calls are TRBV7-6 and TRBJ2-1; 10 nucleotides align to TRBD2. This CDR3 has 15 amino acids. Germline V lookup: CDR1 SGHVS, CDR2 FNYEAQ. V trimming: 5 bases; J trimming: 2 bases; junction bases outside the gene matches: 3. This chain's CDR3 is CASSPLAGAYNEQFF. The CDR3 DNA is TGTGCCAGCAGCCCGCTAGCGGGGGCCTACAATGAGCAGTTCTTC. Variable domain in full (rest from reference TRBV7-6 and TRBJ2-1): GAGVSQSPRYKVTKRGQDVALRCDPISGHVSLYWYRQALGQGPEFLTYFNYEAQQDKSGLPNDRFSAERPEGSISTLTIQRTEQRDSAMYRCASSPLAGAYNEQFFGPGTRLTVL.

Details on this clone: Other DNA sequences within the sample encode an identical CDR3. The chain recombines TRBV12-3 or TRBV12-4 with TRBJ2-7; possibly TRBD1 for D (6 bases). V was pared by 6 bases and J by 4 bases, with 7 bases between. This CDR3 has 11 amino acids. The CDR3 here is CASSTGYEQYF. The CDR3 DNA reads TGTGCCAGCAGCACAGGGTACGAGCAGTACTTC.

The chain has TRBV12-3 or TRBV12-4 and TRBJ2-1; D is undetermined. Trimming pared 5 bases from V and 8 bases from J, leaving 10 bases between. This CDR3 comprises 12 residues. The DNA for the CDR3 is TGTGCCAGCAGTCCGTCTTGGGATGAGCAGTTCTTC. Its translation is CASSPSWDEQFF.

This chain uses TRBV10-3 with TRBJ2-7; D perhaps matches TRBD1 (6 bases). V lost 2 bases and J lost 0, with 11 bases in between. CDR1 is ENHRY, CDR2 SYGVKD, per germline. This CDR3 region has 15 residues. In DNA form, the CDR3 reads TGTGCCATCAGTGAGAAGTTAGGGGGCTCCTACGAGCAGTACTTC. Encoded protein: CAISEKLGGSYEQYF.

This chain connects TRBV2 to TRBJ2-7; D uncertain. The germline V gene encodes CDR1 SNHLY and CDR2 FYNNEI. This CDR3 region has 14 residues. Trimming took off 4 bases at V and 5 bases at J, with 15 bases between the two ends. The chain's CDR3 is CASSVWRLSHEQYF. The CDR3 region has the DNA TGTGCCAGCAGTGTATGGCGTTTATCCCACGAGCAGTACTTC.

The CDR3: CASSPARQKTSSYNSPLHF. DNA of the CDR3: TGTGCCAGCAGTCCCGCCAGACAGAAGACCAGCTCCTATAATTCACCCCTCCACTTT. The V and J genes are TRBV6-6 and TRBJ1-6; perhaps TRBD1 as D (5 bases). There are 19 residues in the CDR3. Deletions cut 5 bases from V and 0 bases from J, with 20 bases between. CDR1 MNHNY and CDR2 SVGAGI come from the germline V gene (reference sequence).

CDR3: CASSNDGRSNSPLHF. CDR3 DNA sequence: TGTGCCAGTAGTAACGACGGACGGTCTAATTCACCCCTCCACTTT. The genes are TRBV19 and TRBJ1-6; no reliable D call. The CDR3 is made up of 15 amino acids. Trimming shortened V by 4 bases and J by 6 bases, and 13 bases separated the two germline ends. Per germline, CDR1 LNHDA and CDR2 SQIVND (reference sequence).

The chain recombines TRBV18 with TRBJ2-2; no clear D gene. V was trimmed by 3 bases and J by 0 bases, leaving 11 bases between them. The germline V gene encodes CDR1 KGHSH and CDR2 LQKENI. There are 16 residues in the CDR3. In DNA form, the CDR3 reads TGTGCCAGCTCACCCTATGCAGGACCGAACACCGGGGAGCTGTTTTTT. This gives the protein CASSPYAGPNTGELFF.

The chain employs TRBV7-2 and TRBJ1-6, with D perhaps matching TRBD1 (6 bases). Germline CDR1 is SGHTA and CDR2 is FQGNSA. V lost 4 bases to trimming and J lost 7 bases, with 14 bases between them. This CDR3 region has 15 residues. The CDR3 coding sequence is TGTGCCAGCAGCTCGACAGGACCCTCCAATTCACCCCTCCACTTT. Protein: CASSSTGPSNSPLHF.

This rearrangement joins TRBV10-3 to TRBJ2-1, with D possibly called TRBD1 or TRBD2 (5 bases each). The CDR3 has 15 residues. The ends were cut back, 4 bases at V and 2 bases at J, with 12 bases in the middle. Germline V gene sequence: CDR1 ENHRY, CDR2 SYGVKD. The chain's CDR3 is CAISGSGGTYNEQFF. The CDR3 DNA sequence: TGTGCCATCAGTGGAAGTGGGGGTACCTACAATGAGCAGTTCTTC.

The rearrangement joins TRBV12-3 or TRBV12-4 to TRBJ1-6, with D unclear. The CDR3 runs to 11 residues. V was cut by 6 bases and J by 7 bases, with 4 bases left in between. The CDR3 DNA reads as TGTGCCAGCAGCCTGAATTCACCCCTCCACTTT. This encodes CASSLNSPLHF.

This chain joins TRBV5-1 and TRBJ2-5; TRBD2 might be the D (5 bases). The CDR3 extends over 14 amino acids. The germline CDR1 and CDR2 sequences are SGHRS and YFSETQ. V was clipped by 1 base and J by 4 bases, with 11 bases between them. The CDR3 spells CASSLSGIGETQYF. The DNA for the CDR3 is TGCGCCAGCAGCTTGTCGGGGATAGGAGAGACCCAGTACTTC.